The entry below gives a single T cell receptor (beta chain) sequence along with its context. Participants, about 18 to 90 years old, spanned 25 or so US areas. Each participant's cohort was designated according to participant-reported clinical history. V lost 4 bases and J lost 8, with 14 bases in between. The CDR3 consists of 13 residues. Germline V gives CDR1 SGHDN, CDR2 FVKESK. Profiling relied on immunoSEQ multiplex PCR, and the TCRdb table lists in-frame clones only, not all of them. The sample includes about 410,000 clones, around 91% of them seen just once. The data originate from a study of blood T cell repertoires in COVID-19. The wider study: PBMCs, B-cell-depleted T cells, or T cells provided the cDNA or gDNA that made up the material.

The chain combines TRBV14 with TRBJ1-2; D remains unclear. This receptor was obtained from a young man who had recovered from COVID-19. The sequencing sample was made of PBMCs or T cells enriched from blood (not recorded which). The CDR3 nucleotides read TGTGCCAGCAGCCTGGCCGGGGTGGGCGGCTACACCTTC. Residues: CASSLAGVGGYTF.